Following are 27 T cell receptor beta chains from one sample sequenced in a study of technical replicates of blood from a handful of donors. Sequencing was performed with immunoSEQ multiplex PCR; in TCRdb, only in-frame clones are kept and a portion is missing. This table has under 85,000 clones, approximately 94% appearing once. What was sequenced was T cells isolated from PBMCs. Source of these receptors: a human donor in good health.

The rearrangement joins TRBV11-3 to TRBJ2-5; a weak D match, TRBD2 (6 bases). The CDR3 sequence is 14 residues long. Germline CDR1 reads SGHNT; CDR2 reads YENEEA. V was trimmed by 0 bases and J by 7 bases, leaving 12 bases between them. CDR3 coding DNA: TGTGCCAGCAGCTTAGATCGCGGAGGGACGACCCAGTACTTC. Residues: CASSLDRGGTTQYF.

CDR3 protein: CASNPEGMGSYEQYF. CDR3 coding DNA: TGTGCCAGCAACCCCGAGGGTATGGGGTCCTACGAGCAGTACTTC. V and J are TRBV6-5 and TRBJ2-7, with a possible D match to TRBD2 (5 bases). V lost 7 bases, J lost 1 base, and 17 bases lay in between. The length of the CDR3 is 15 residues. Germline lookup yields CDR1 MNHEY and CDR2 SVGAGI.

The chain couples TRBV14 to TRBJ1-1; D remains ambiguous. The V gene's germline CDR1 is SGHDN and CDR2 FVKESK. This CDR3 contains 12 residues. Trimming stripped 2 bases from V and 2 bases from J, with 3 bases between. The CDR3 loop is CASSQYNTEAFF. In DNA form, the CDR3 reads TGTGCCAGCAGCCAATATAACACTGAAGCTTTCTTT.

This chain uses TRBV30 with TRBJ2-7; D is possibly TRBD2 (5 bases). Germline values: CDR1 GTSNPN, CDR2 SVGIG (reference sequence). This CDR3 has 11 amino acids. The germline V and J ends were trimmed by 8 bases and 4 bases, with 12 bases remaining between them. The CDR3 is CAGRSGYEQYF. The CDR3 DNA reads as TGTGCCGGTCGATCGGGATACGAGCAGTACTTC.

This clone was observed once. This chain connects TRBV5-1 to TRBJ2-3; TRBD2 agrees at 12 bases. The V segment lost 4 bases and the J segment 1 base; nucleotides outside the gene matches: 13. The CDR3 runs 19 residues. CDR1 is SGHRS, CDR2 YFSETQ, per germline. CDR3 bases: TGCGCCAGCAGCCCAGGTGCTAGCGGGGGGGCCGGTGGCACAGATACGCAGTATTTT. It yields the protein CASSPGASGGAGGTDTQYF.

This clone was observed a few times. The chain couples TRBV28 to TRBJ2-7; D not resolved. The V gene lost 3 bases and the J gene lost 1 base, with 10 bases spanning the gap. This CDR3 is built from 14 residues. Germline values: CDR1 MDHEN, CDR2 SYDVKM. For the CDR3, the DNA is TGTGCCAGCAGTTTTGAGGCGATTTCCTACGAGCAGTACTTC. This encodes CASSFEAISYEQYF.

The V and J genes are TRBV5-1 and TRBJ2-1; the match to TRBD2 covers 9 bases. J lost 7 bases, V lost 4 bases, and 9 bases had no gene match. Germline lookup yields CDR1 SGHRS and CDR2 YFSETQ. This CDR3 contains 15 residues. CDR3 nucleotides: TGCGCCAGCAGCCCGGGGACTAGCCCTGAGAATGAGCAGTTCTTC. Protein: CASSPGTSPENEQFF.

The rearrangement uses TRBV5-1 and TRBJ1-1, with D unresolved. The germline gives CDR1 SGHRS, CDR2 YFSETQ. The CDR3 extends over 13 amino acids. Trimming left V 0 bases short and J 10 bases short, with 13 bases between. The CDR3 reads CASSLESGFPAFF. CDR3 in DNA: TGCGCCAGCAGCTTGGAATCCGGGTTCCCAGCTTTCTTT.

The chain has TRBV7-9 and TRBJ2-5, with D uncertain. The V gene lost 2 bases and the J gene lost 2 bases, with 9 bases spanning the gap. The length of the CDR3 is 14 residues. Germline values: CDR1 SEHNR, CDR2 FQNEAQ (reference sequence). CDR3 sequence: CASSLSPTQETQYF. The CDR3 DNA sequence: TGTGCCAGCAGCTTATCGCCAACTCAAGAGACCCAGTACTTC.

The chain has TRBV2 and TRBJ1-2, with a possible D match to TRBD1 (6 bases). Trimming took off 7 bases at V and 7 bases at J, with 13 bases between the two ends. The germline V gene encodes CDR1 SNHLY and CDR2 FYNNEI. This CDR3 comprises 12 residues. The CDR3 bases are TGTGCCAGCATCAGCGGCAGGGGTGGCTACACCTTC. This gives the protein CASISGRGGYTF.

V gene TRBV7-9 combines with J gene TRBJ1-5, with TRBD1 matching 8 bases. The ends lost 7 bases at V and 3 bases at J; junction bases unmatched: 8. This CDR3 spans 15 amino acids. Germline values: CDR1 SEHNR, CDR2 FQNEAQ (reference sequence). The CDR3 loop reads CASTSGQGINQPQHF. The DNA for the CDR3 is TGTGCCAGCACCTCCGGACAGGGCATCAATCAGCCCCAGCATTTT.

V is TRBV18 and J is TRBJ1-1, with D possibly matching TRBD1 (5 bases). Germline V gene lookup returns CDR1 KGHSH and CDR2 LQKENI. There are 12 residues in the CDR3. V lost 5 bases to trimming and J lost 5 bases, with 9 bases between them. The CDR3 DNA follows: TGTGCCAGCTCAACAGCAGGGACTGAAGCTTTCTTT. Its protein product is CASSTAGTEAFF. Using reference TRBV18 and TRBJ1-1 for the parts outside the CDR3, the full variable domain is NAGVMQNPRHLVRRRGQEARLRCSPMKGHSHVYWYRQLPEEGLKFMVYLQKENIIDESGMPKERFSAEFPKEGPSILRIQQVVRGDSAAYFCASSTAGTEAFFGQGTRLTVV.

The rearrangement uses TRBV28 and TRBJ1-4, with TRBD1 identical over 10 bases. The length of the CDR3 is 13 residues. Germline values: CDR1 MDHEN, CDR2 SYDVKM. J was trimmed by 7 bases and V by 11 bases; bases with no gene match: 7. CDR3 in amino acids: CASAGQGIEKLFF. DNA of the CDR3: TGTGCCTCAGCGGGACAGGGGATTGAAAAACTGTTTTTT.

This CDR3 reads CAWNGVGGSEAFF. DNA of the CDR3: TGTGCCTGGAATGGGGTAGGAGGGTCTGAAGCTTTCTTT. The chain has TRBV30 and TRBJ1-1, with D unclear. CDR3 length: 13 amino acids. The ends were cut back, 4 bases at V and 6 bases at J, with 15 bases in the middle. CDR1 GTSNPN and CDR2 SVGIG come from the germline V gene (reference sequence). The variable domain in full, with the rest retrieved from reference TRBV30 and TRBJ1-1, is SQTIHQWPATLVQPVGSPLSLECTVEGTSNPNLYWYRQAAGRGLQLLFYSVGIGQISSEVPQNLSASRPQDRQFILSSKKLLLSDSGFYLCAWNGVGGSEAFFGQGTRLTVV.

The V gene is TRBV2, the J gene TRBJ2-7, with D unresolved. From germline, CDR1 is SNHLY and CDR2 FYNNEI. V dropped 8 bases and J dropped 1 base, with 21 bases sitting between them. CDR3 size: 16 residues. The CDR3 here is CASDGGGPLSSYEQYF. CDR3 bases: TGTGCCAGCGATGGTGGTGGCCCGTTAAGTTCCTACGAGCAGTACTTC.

The chain combines TRBV11-2 with TRBJ2-7, with TRBD1 matching 7 bases. In germline, CDR1 is SGHAT, CDR2 FQNNGV. V gave up 5 bases and J gave up 4 bases; unmatched junction bases: 11. This CDR3 region has 15 residues. The CDR3 coding sequence is TGTGCCAGCAGCCAACATAGGGGGCGGTGGTACGAGCAGTACTTC. Protein: CASSQHRGRWYEQYF.

This chain links TRBV5-1 with TRBJ1-1; a weak D match, TRBD1 (6 bases). The CDR3 has 15 amino acids. The germline CDR1 and CDR2 sequences are SGHRS and YFSETQ. Between the trimmed V and J ends, which lost 4 bases and 2 bases, there was a span of 15 bases. In DNA, the CDR3 is TGCGCCAGCAGCAACCCCGGGACACCCAACACTGAAGCTTTCTTT. It is translated as CASSNPGTPNTEAFF.

This sequence joins TRBV7-3 and TRBJ1-2; weak D call: TRBD1 (5 bases). The CDR3 covers 13 residues. Germline CDR1 reads SGHTA; CDR2 reads FQGTGA. The ends were cut back, 8 bases at V and 1 base at J, with 11 bases in the middle. The CDR3 loop reads CASSGRDNYGYTF. The DNA for the CDR3 is TGTGCCAGCTCGGGGCGGGATAACTATGGCTACACCTTC.

The gene calls are TRBV7-8 and TRBJ1-5; 7 positions agree with TRBD1. Germline assignment: CDR1 SGHVS and CDR2 FQNEAQ. This CDR3 region has 13 residues. The ends lost 5 bases at V and 4 bases at J; junction bases unmatched: 2. In nucleotides, the CDR3 is TGTGCCAGCAGCCGACAGGGAAATCAGCCCCAGCATTTT. It is translated as CASSRQGNQPQHF.

The chain links TRBV19 to TRBJ2-2; TRBD2 aligns across 7 bases. The CDR3 runs 14 residues. The V gene end was trimmed by 3 bases and the J gene end by 4 bases; junction bases not matched to a gene: 2. CDR1 LNHDA and CDR2 SQIVND come from the germline V gene (reference sequence). CDR3 in amino acids: CASSIPSGTGELFF. In nucleotides, the CDR3 is TGTGCCAGTAGTATTCCTAGCGGCACCGGGGAGCTGTTTTTT.

The V call is TRBV9, the J call TRBJ1-2; the D gene is possibly TRBD1 (5 bases). This CDR3 contains 14 residues. V lost 4 bases to trimming and J lost 5 bases, with 15 bases between them. Germline V gene data show CDR1 as SGDLS and CDR2 as YYNGEE. The CDR3 region has the DNA TGTGCCAGCAGCCCGATGGGAACAGGATATGGCTACACCTTC. This sequence encodes CASSPMGTGYGYTF.

V and J are TRBV5-1 and TRBJ2-1, with TRBD1 matching 8 bases. The CDR3 is made up of 14 amino acids. Germline CDR1 and CDR2: SGHRS and YFSETQ. The ends lost 4 bases at V and 7 bases at J; junction bases unmatched: 7. In nucleotides, the CDR3 is TGCGCCAGCAGCCACGGACAGGGAGGAAATGAGCAGTTCTTC. Translation: CASSHGQGGNEQFF.

The chain carries TRBV7-6 and TRBJ2-2, with 7 bases identical to TRBD1. V gave up 3 bases and J gave up 5 bases; unmatched junction bases: 9. The CDR3 is made up of 16 amino acids. In germline, CDR1 is SGHVS, CDR2 FNYEAQ. CDR3 DNA sequence: TGTGCCAGCAGCTTTCGAACCCGGACAGGTACCGGGGAGCTGTTTTTT. This codes for CASSFRTRTGTGELFF.

The chain carries TRBV28 and TRBJ2-3; D perhaps matches TRBD1 (6 bases). The CDR3 is 16 amino acids. From germline, CDR1 is MDHEN and CDR2 SYDVKM. Deletions cut 5 bases from V and 7 bases from J, with 22 bases between. CDR3 sequence: CASSGTGKAQVNTQYF. The CDR3 region has the DNA TGTGCCAGCAGTGGAACAGGGAAAGCCCAGGTGAATACGCAGTATTTT.

The chain couples TRBV9 to TRBJ2-2, with 12 bases fitting TRBD2. This CDR3 region has 17 residues. Germline values: CDR1 SGDLS, CDR2 YYNGEE. J was trimmed by 10 bases and V by 0 bases; bases with no gene match: 10. CDR3 coding DNA: TGTGCCAGCAGCGTAGCTACTAGCGGGAGGCCGTGGGAGGAGCTGTTTTTT. Residues: CASSVATSGRPWEELFF.

This chain connects TRBV9 to TRBJ2-1; 9 nucleotides align to TRBD2. V trimming: 3 bases; J trimming: 4 bases; junction bases outside the gene matches: 11. Germline CDR1 is SGDLS and CDR2 is YYNGEE. CDR3 size: 17 residues. The CDR3 here is CASSGGVISGGYNEQFF. The CDR3 DNA reads TGTGCCAGCAGCGGCGGTGTCATTAGCGGGGGATACAATGAGCAGTTCTTC.

V is TRBV13 and J is TRBJ1-4, with TRBD1 matching 8 bases. The V and J ends lost 4 bases and 7 bases, in that order; junction bases with no gene match: 14. The CDR3 length is 17 residues. Looked up from germline, CDR1 is PRHDT and CDR2 is FYEKMQ (reference sequence). CDR3 region: CASSSRQGFRWSEKLFF. Here the CDR3 DNA reads TGTGCCAGCAGCTCCCGACAGGGGTTTCGTTGGAGTGAAAAACTGTTTTTT.